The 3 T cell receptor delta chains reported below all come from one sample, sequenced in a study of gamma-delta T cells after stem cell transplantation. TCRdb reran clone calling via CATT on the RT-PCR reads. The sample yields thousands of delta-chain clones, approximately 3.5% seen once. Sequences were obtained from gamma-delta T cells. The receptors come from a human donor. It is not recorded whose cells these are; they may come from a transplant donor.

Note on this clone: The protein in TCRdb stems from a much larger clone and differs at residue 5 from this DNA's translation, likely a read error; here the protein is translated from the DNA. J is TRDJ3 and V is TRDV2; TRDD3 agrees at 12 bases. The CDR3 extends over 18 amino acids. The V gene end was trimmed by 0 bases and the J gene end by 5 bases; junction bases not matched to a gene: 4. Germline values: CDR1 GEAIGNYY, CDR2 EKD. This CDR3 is CACDTVLGDTGDTRQMFF. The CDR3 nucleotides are TGTGCCTGTGACACCGTACTGGGGGATACTGGGGACACCCGACAGATGTTTTTC.

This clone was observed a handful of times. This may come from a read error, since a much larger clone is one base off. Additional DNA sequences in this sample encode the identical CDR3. The CDR3 here is CALGEIPFPTLLYWGDNKLIF. Here the CDR3 DNA reads TGTGCTCTCGGGGAAATTCCTTTCCCCACACTTCTGTACTGGGGGGACAATAAACTCATCTTT. V is TRDV1 and J is TRDJ1; 8 bases fit TRDD3. The CDR3 consists of 21 residues. Germline CDR1 and CDR2: TSWWSYY and QGS.

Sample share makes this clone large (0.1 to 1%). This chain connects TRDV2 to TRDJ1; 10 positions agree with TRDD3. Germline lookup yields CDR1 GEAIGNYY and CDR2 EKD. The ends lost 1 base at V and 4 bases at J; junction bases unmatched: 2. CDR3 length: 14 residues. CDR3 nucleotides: TGTGCCTGTGACACTCTGGGGGATAGCGATAAACTCATCTTT. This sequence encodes CACDTLGDSDKLIF.